This TCR beta chain was identified during a study of OX40 agonist ivuxolimab in advanced cancers. Across the whole study: Clinicians treated patients with ivuxolimab, an agonistic anti-OX40 (CD134) antibody. Each patient was given ivuxolimab into a vein every 2 weeks, at 0.01 to 10 mg/kg. Subjects had a mean age of roughly 60 years, with a range of roughly 23 to 79; around 83% were male. The study, taken as a whole, reports: Fewer expanded clones were found on average in CD4+ than in CD8+ T cells.

Produced via immunoSEQ multiplex PCR; TCRdb's table is partial and in-frame only. In the table there are under 60,000 clones, about 89% of which are singletons. The CDR3 loop spans 19 amino acids. V lost 2 bases and J lost 2; bases outside the gene matches: 14. Germline lookup yields CDR1 SGHDT and CDR2 YYEEEE. On this clone itself: The antigen is unknown.

Specimen: CD4+ or CD8+ T cells sorted from blood, collected in a trial of the OX40 agonist ivuxolimab. The chain combines TRBV5-6 with TRBJ1-3; 9 positions match TRBD1. This TCR derives from an adult with an advanced solid tumor such as melanoma, head and neck, liver or kidney cancer. In nucleotides, the CDR3 is TGTGCCAGCAGCTTACAAATGGGACAGGGATTCCTTCCTGGAAACACCATATATTTT. This codes for CASSLQMGQGFLPGNTIYF. The full variable domain, its missing parts supplied by reference TRBV5-6 and TRBJ1-3, is DAGVTQSPTHLIKTRGQQVTLRCSPKSGHDTVSWYQQALGQGPQFIFQYYEEEERQRGNFPDRFSGHQFPNYSSELNVNALLLGDSALYLCASSLQMGQGFLPGNTIYFGEGSWLTVV.